One and the same sample provided the 14 T cell receptor beta chains below, sequenced in a study of control samples from healthy donors and cancer patients. Method: immunoSEQ multiplex PCR; TCRdb's copy keeps in-frame clones and lacks some. Here the sample spans about 140,000 clones, roughly 92% being singletons. The material sequenced was blood. These receptors came from a man aged 30-40 years in good health.

V gene TRBV28 combines with J gene TRBJ2-1; 7 nucleotides match TRBD2. The CDR3 has 14 residues. Germline trimming cut 5 bases from V and 5 bases from J; bases unmatched to any gene: 6. The germline gives CDR1 MDHEN, CDR2 SYDVKM. The CDR3 here is CASSLAAGDNEQFF. CDR3 nucleotides: TGTGCCAGCAGTCTAGCGGCAGGAGACAATGAGCAGTTCTTC.

V is TRBV15 and J is TRBJ2-1, with D perhaps being TRBD1 or TRBD2 (5 bases each). V lost 8 bases and J 9 bases, leaving 20 bases between the germline ends. Looked up from germline, CDR1 is LNHNV and CDR2 is YYDKDF (reference sequence). The CDR3 loop spans 14 amino acids. CDR3 nucleotides: TGTGCCACCTGCGAGACGGGACCATGGCGTGAGCAGTTCTTC. Translation: CATCETGPWREQFF.

Of note for this clone: Other nucleotide sequences from this sample produce the same CDR3. This sequence joins TRBV5-1 and TRBJ2-7; TRBD2 might be the D (6 bases). The CDR3 spans 12 residues. Germline V gene lookup returns CDR1 SGHRS and CDR2 YFSETQ. V lost 0 bases and J 6 bases, leaving 7 bases between the germline ends. The chain's CDR3 is CASSLAGGEQYF. The CDR3 DNA is TGCGCCAGCAGCTTGGCCGGGGGCGAGCAGTACTTC. Combining the CDR3 with reference TRBV5-1 and TRBJ2-7 gives the whole variable domain KAGVTQTPRYLIKTRGQQVTLSCSPISGHRSVSWYQQTPGQGLQFLFEYFSETQRNKGNFPGRFSGRQFSNSRSEMNVSTLELGDSALYLCASSLAGGEQYFGPGTRLTVT.

The chain joins TRBV28 to TRBJ1-5, with TRBD1 identical over 7 bases. Germline loops: CDR1 MDHEN, CDR2 SYDVKM. The CDR3 sequence is 15 residues long. With 5 bases clipped from V and 5 bases from J, the junction kept 9 bases outside the gene matches. CDR3 in amino acids: CASSTHDRVYQPQHF. The CDR3 coding sequence is TGTGCCAGCAGTACCCACGACAGGGTTTATCAGCCCCAGCATTTT.

The chain recombines TRBV6-4 with TRBJ2-3; TRBD2 aligns across 11 bases. With 6 bases clipped from V and 3 bases from J, the junction kept 8 bases outside the gene matches. There are 16 residues in the CDR3. Germline values: CDR1 MRHNA, CDR2 SNTAGT. The CDR3 bases are TGTGCCAGCAGCCCGGGACTAGCGGAGCCAACAGATACGCAGTATTTT. Encoded protein: CASSPGLAEPTDTQYF.

The gene calls are TRBV7-3 and TRBJ1-1; D is possibly TRBD1 (5 bases). CDR3 length: 17 amino acids. Germline V gives CDR1 SGHTA, CDR2 FQGTGA. V lost 1 base, J lost 3 bases, and 18 bases lay in between. The chain's CDR3 is CASSLMSWVAGYTEAFF. CDR3 sequence (DNA): TGTGCCAGCAGCTTAATGAGTTGGGTAGCAGGGTACACTGAAGCTTTCTTT.

J is TRBJ2-6 and V is TRBV5-1; D might be TRBD1 (5 bases). The CDR3 covers 15 residues. Trimming removed 4 bases from V and 0 bases from J, with 8 bases in between. Germline CDR1 and CDR2: SGHRS and YFSETQ. The CDR3 reads CASSTTDSGANVLTF. The CDR3 region has the DNA TGCGCCAGCAGCACGACAGACTCTGGGGCCAACGTCCTGACTTTC.

The chain has TRBV19 and TRBJ1-6; D ambiguous. There are 16 residues in the CDR3. Germline values: CDR1 LNHDA, CDR2 SQIVND (reference sequence). V lost 3 bases to trimming and J lost 0 bases, with 9 bases between them. The CDR3 here is CASSIWTSSYNSPLHF. The CDR3 coding sequence is TGTGCCAGTAGTATCTGGACGAGCTCCTATAATTCACCCCTCCACTTT. The full variable domain, rest sourced from reference TRBV19 and TRBJ1-6, is DGGITQSPKYLFRKEGQNVTLSCEQNLNHDAMYWYRQDPGQGLRLIYYSQIVNDFQKGDIAEGYSVSREKKESFPLTVTSAQKNPTAFYLCASSIWTSSYNSPLHFGNGTRLTVT.

V is TRBV6-5 and J is TRBJ1-3; TRBD1 aligns across 7 bases. V lost 7 bases to trimming and J lost 4 bases; unmatched junction nucleotides: 7. There are 14 residues in the CDR3. Germline CDR1 is MNHEY and CDR2 is SVGAGI. The CDR3 is CASTWTGSGNTIYF. The CDR3, as DNA: TGTGCCAGCACCTGGACAGGATCGGGAAACACCATATATTTT.

The chain has TRBV20-1 and TRBJ1-1, with D unclear. Trimming pared 3 bases from V and 9 bases from J, leaving 14 bases between. CDR3 length equals 12 residues. Germline lookup yields CDR1 DFQATT and CDR2 SNEGSKA (reference sequence). CDR3 coding DNA: TGCAGTGCTAGTTTCCGGTCTATACAAGCTTTCTTT. This codes for CSASFRSIQAFF.

The chain links TRBV6-6 to TRBJ2-3; D call uncertain. Germline CDR1 is MNHNY and CDR2 is SVGAGI (reference sequence). This CDR3 contains 15 residues. Trimming cost V 4 bases and J 9 bases, with 20 bases left between them. The CDR3 is CASSSTRLGFRTQYF. DNA of the CDR3: TGTGCCAGCAGTTCGACACGCCTGGGTTTTAGGACGCAGTATTTT.

This clone was seen a single time. This rearrangement joins TRBV14 to TRBJ1-4; TRBD1 agrees at 7 bases. This CDR3 contains 16 residues. After removal of 2 bases from V and 7 bases from J, the junction contained 10 bases not matched to a gene. Germline CDR1 reads SGHDN; CDR2 reads FVKESK. The DNA of the CDR3 is TGTGCCAGCAGCCAACGGCGGACAGGTGATGTTGAAAAACTGTTTTTT. Translated: CASSQRRTGDVEKLFF.

The chain employs TRBV18 and TRBJ2-1, with TRBD1 identical over 11 bases. The germline V gene encodes CDR1 KGHSH and CDR2 LQKENI. Trimming took 6 bases from V and 4 from J; bases not matched to a gene: 8. There are 16 residues in the CDR3. The CDR3: CASSRTGGEGYNEQFF. CDR3 nucleotides: TGTGCCAGCTCTAGGACAGGGGGCGAAGGGTACAATGAGCAGTTCTTC. Drawing the rest from reference TRBV18 and TRBJ2-1, the complete variable domain is NAGVMQNPRHLVRRRGQEARLRCSPMKGHSHVYWYRQLPEEGLKFMVYLQKENIIDESGMPKERFSAEFPKEGPSILRIQQVVRGDSAAYFCASSRTGGEGYNEQFFGPGTRLTVL.

CDR3 DNA sequence: TGTGCCTGGAAAACAGGGGCCCGTGGAAACACCATATATTTT. This encodes CAWKTGARGNTIYF. The rearrangement joins TRBV30 to TRBJ1-3; 7 bases are shared with TRBD1. CDR1 is GTSNPN, CDR2 SVGIG, per germline (reference sequence). This CDR3 region has 14 residues. The ends lost 4 bases at V and 3 bases at J; junction bases unmatched: 6. Based on the CDR3 plus reference TRBV30 and TRBJ1-3, the full variable domain is SQTIHQWPATLVQPVGSPLSLECTVEGTSNPNLYWYRQAAGRGLQLLFYSVGIGQISSEVPQNLSASRPQDRQFILSSKKLLLSDSGFYLCAWKTGARGNTIYFGEGSWLTVV.